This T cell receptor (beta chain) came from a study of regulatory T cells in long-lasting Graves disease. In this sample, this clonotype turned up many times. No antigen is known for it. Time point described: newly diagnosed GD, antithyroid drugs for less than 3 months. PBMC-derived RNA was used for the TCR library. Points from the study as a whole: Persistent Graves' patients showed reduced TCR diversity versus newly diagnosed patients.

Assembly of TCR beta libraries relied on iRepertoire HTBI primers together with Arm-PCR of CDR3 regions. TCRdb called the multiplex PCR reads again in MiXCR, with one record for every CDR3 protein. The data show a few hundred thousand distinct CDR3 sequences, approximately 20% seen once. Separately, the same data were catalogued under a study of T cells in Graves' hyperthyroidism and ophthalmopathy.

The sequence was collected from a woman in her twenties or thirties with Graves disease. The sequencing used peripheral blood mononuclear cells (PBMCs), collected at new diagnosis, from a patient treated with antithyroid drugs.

The CDR3 DNA reads as TGTGCCACTCGGCTTGGGGGCAACTACGAGCAGTACTTC. It is translated as CATRLGGNYEQYF. This sequence joins TRBV27 and TRBJ2-7, with D maybe TRBD1 (6 bases). There are 13 residues in the CDR3. Germline-derived CDR1 and CDR2 are MNHEY and SMNVEV (reference sequence). Deletions cut 10 bases from V and 3 bases from J, with 16 bases between.